The text below deals with one TCR beta chain. This sample is drawn from a study of T cell changes during pregnancy in multiple sclerosis. Clones were sequenced by immunoSEQ multiplex PCR, and TCRdb holds only the in-frame ones, with some missing. Of over 90,000 clones listed, roughly 93% are singletons. This CDR3 has 13 residues. The junction had 0 bases not matched to a gene; V was cut back by 2 bases and J by 9 bases. CDR1 and CDR2 (germline): SEHNR, FQNEAQ (reference sequence). The sequencing here drew on peripheral blood, taken after pregnancy. This chain connects TRBV7-9 to TRBJ1-6, with TRBD1 matching 8 bases. The clonotype originates from a female donor with multiple sclerosis, enrolled in a pregnancy study. The CDR3 sequence: CASSLQGASPLHF. The CDR3 region has the DNA TGTGCCAGCAGCTTACAGGGGGCTTCACCCCTCCACTTT.